These 25 T cell receptor beta chains were all obtained from the same sample, sequenced in a study of vaccination and CD4 T cells after COVID-19. Treatment: approximately 9-day PBMC culture with coronavirus spike peptide pools or control peptides (ViraFEST assay). These receptors are not linked to any known antigen. At the Johns Hopkins FTIC core, DNA taken from cultured CD4+ T cells was sequenced by way of the Oncomine TCR Beta short-read assay. One entry per CDR3 protein, called by TCRdb with MiXCR from the PCR reads. The data contain about 25,000 distinct CDR3 sequences, around 66% of them seen just once; the ten biggest clones take up 15% to 20%. The source material was CD4+ T cells from blood, cultured in vitro, sampled after SARS-CoV-2 vaccination. These TCRs come from a human donor who received a COVID-19 vaccine.

This clonotype has more than one count but fewer than ten. V and J are TRBV2 and TRBJ1-3; D is unresolved. The CDR3 consists of 14 residues. Germline loops: CDR1 SNHLY, CDR2 FYNNEI. Trimming pared 5 bases from V and 0 bases from J, leaving 8 bases between. Written as DNA, the CDR3 is TGTGCCAGCAGTAACATGGCCTCTGGAAACACCATATATTTT. Its translation: CASSNMASGNTIYF.

V gene TRBV6-1 combines with J gene TRBJ2-3, with D possibly being TRBD1 (8 bases). CDR1 is MNHNS and CDR2 is SASEGT in the germline V gene. The V and J ends lost 6 bases and 3 bases respectively, with 16 bases between them. CDR3 length: 15 amino acids. The CDR3 sequence: CASRRDRGGTDTQYF. CDR3 nucleotide sequence: TGTGCCAGCAGACGAGACAGGGGAGGGACAGATACGCAGTATTTT.

The sample holds a few counts of this clonotype. V and J are TRBV7-9 and TRBJ2-5; the D is unclear. With 2 bases removed from V and 2 bases from J, the gap between germline ends came to 12 bases. Germline lookup yields CDR1 SEHNR and CDR2 FQNEAQ (reference sequence). There are 15 residues in the CDR3. The CDR3 DNA reads TGTGCCAGCAGCTTATTGGAAGGGCTACAAGAGACCCAGTACTTC. It encodes CASSLLEGLQETQYF.

The chain joins TRBV20-1 to TRBJ2-1; 10 bases are a match to TRBD2. J lost 3 bases, V lost 4 bases, and 9 bases had no gene match. Germline lookup yields CDR1 DFQATT and CDR2 SNEGSKA (reference sequence). This CDR3 is 16 amino acids long. CDR3 coding DNA: TGCAGTGCTACCCCTTGGCAGCGGGGGGGCTACAATGAGCAGTTCTTC. It translates to CSATPWQRGGYNEQFF.

This chain uses TRBV6-2 or TRBV6-3 with TRBJ1-5, with 9 nucleotides matching TRBD1. The V gene end was trimmed by 3 bases and the J gene end by 5 bases; junction bases not matched to a gene: 14. The CDR3 is 18 residues long. Germline lookup yields CDR1 MNHEY and CDR2 SVGEGT. The CDR3 loop reads CASSYPRLPGQGDQPQHF. In nucleotides, the CDR3 is TGTGCCAGCAGTTATCCCAGACTTCCGGGACAGGGAGATCAGCCCCAGCATTTT.

The chain recombines TRBV19 with TRBJ2-2; no clear D. CDR1 LNHDA and CDR2 SQIVND come from the germline V gene (reference sequence). This CDR3 comprises 13 residues. Trimming removed 3 bases at V and 4 bases at J, with 6 bases between. CDR3 sequence: CASSIALTGELFF. The CDR3 bases are TGTGCCAGTAGTATTGCTCTCACCGGGGAGCTGTTTTTT.

The table lists this clonotype with a few counts. The chain carries TRBV20-1 and TRBJ2-5; D unclear. The germline V and J ends were trimmed by 5 bases and 4 bases, with 14 bases remaining between them. Germline CDR1 reads DFQATT; CDR2 reads SNEGSKA (reference sequence). The length of the CDR3 is 13 residues. The CDR3 region has the DNA TGCAGTGCTCTACTACACCGAGCAGAGACCCAGTACTTC. It yields the protein CSALLHRAETQYF.

The chain carries TRBV20-1 and TRBJ1-6; D is unclear. Deletions cut 1 base from V and 4 bases from J, with 20 bases between. Germline CDR1 DFQATT, CDR2 SNEGSKA (reference sequence). CDR3 length equals 18 residues. CDR3 nucleotides: TGCAGTGCTAGAGCCGGGTCGAAAGCCGGGAGATATAATTCACCCCTCCACTTT. It translates to CSARAGSKAGRYNSPLHF.

V usage is TRBV20-1 and J usage is TRBJ2-3, with D tentatively TRBD1 (6 bases). This CDR3 region has 14 residues. V lost 3 bases, J lost 4 bases, and 14 bases lay in between. Germline assignment: CDR1 DFQATT and CDR2 SNEGSKA (reference sequence). Written as DNA, the CDR3 is TGCAGTGCTAGCACTAACAGGGAAGCAGATACGCAGTATTTT. Amino acid sequence: CSASTNREADTQYF.

V and J are TRBV24-1 and TRBJ2-5, with 8 bases fitting TRBD2. J lost 4 bases, V lost 9 bases, and 6 bases had no gene match. CDR3 length: 13 residues. Germline V lookup: CDR1 KGHDR, CDR2 SFDVKD. The CDR3 protein is CATADGGAETQYF. DNA of the CDR3: TGTGCCACCGCTGACGGGGGGGCAGAGACCCAGTACTTC.

This clonotype was detected only a few times. V and J are TRBV7-2 and TRBJ2-3; a weak D match, TRBD2 (7 bases). This CDR3 has 15 residues. Germline values: CDR1 SGHTA, CDR2 FQGNSA. Trimming removed 1 base at V and 5 bases at J, with 13 bases between. In nucleotides, the CDR3 is TGTGCCAGCAGCTTAGACGGGGGGCGAGGAGATACGCAGTATTTT. Translated, it gives CASSLDGGRGDTQYF.

The chain uses TRBV9 and TRBJ2-1; D is possibly TRBD1 or TRBD2 (5 bases each). This CDR3 spans 15 amino acids. Trimming took off 3 bases at V and 5 bases at J, with 15 bases between the two ends. Looked up from germline, CDR1 is SGDLS and CDR2 is YYNGEE. The CDR3 bases are TGTGCCAGCAGCGGGGTCGAGGGGAAGAACAATGAGCAGTTCTTC. It is translated as CASSGVEGKNNEQFF.

The V and J genes are TRBV6-1 and TRBJ1-4; 7 bases are shared with TRBD1. Germline assignment: CDR1 MNHNS and CDR2 SASEGT. J was trimmed by 10 bases and V by 3 bases; bases with no gene match: 8. The CDR3 is 14 amino acids. CDR3: CASSDGTVLTKLFF. DNA of the CDR3: TGTGCCAGCAGTGATGGGACAGTGCTGACAAAACTGTTTTTT.

This chain joins TRBV2 and TRBJ2-2; 9 bases are shared with TRBD1. The CDR3 extends over 13 amino acids. Germline V CDR1 and CDR2: SNHLY, FYNNEI. Losses at the gene ends were 9 bases for V and 7 bases for J; bases not matched to a gene: 6. Here the CDR3 DNA reads TGTGCCAGTGGGACAGGGTATCACGGGGAGCTGTTTTTT. It yields the protein CASGTGYHGELFF.

This clonotype was seen only a few times. J is TRBJ2-3 and V is TRBV20-1, with TRBD1 identical over 9 bases. The ends lost 6 bases at V and 3 bases at J; junction bases unmatched: 4. Germline V gives CDR1 DFQATT, CDR2 SNEGSKA (reference sequence). The CDR3 length is 13 residues. CDR3 in amino acids: CSARTGATDTQYF. The CDR3 DNA reads as TGCAGTGCCCGGACAGGGGCGACAGATACGCAGTATTTT.

This clonotype was seen a handful of times. The chain employs TRBV19 and TRBJ1-5; 9 positions agree with TRBD1. CDR1 LNHDA and CDR2 SQIVND come from the germline V gene (reference sequence). The CDR3 length is 17 residues. Trimming took 5 bases from V and 0 from J; bases not matched to a gene: 8. The CDR3 sequence: CASSRTGGANSNQPQHF. The CDR3 DNA is TGTGCCAGTAGTCGCACAGGGGGCGCAAATAGCAATCAGCCCCAGCATTTT.

V usage is TRBV20-1 and J usage is TRBJ1-5; possible D gene TRBD1, 6 bases. The V gene lost 3 bases and the J gene lost 3 bases, with 15 bases spanning the gap. CDR3 length equals 15 residues. The germline gives CDR1 DFQATT, CDR2 SNEGSKA (reference sequence). The CDR3 DNA reads TGCAGTGCTAGTAGGCAGGGGACAACCAATCAGCCCCAGCATTTT. Translating it yields CSASRQGTTNQPQHF.

The chain recombines TRBV5-1 with TRBJ1-5, with 10 bases fitting TRBD1. Germline V CDR1 and CDR2: SGHRS, YFSETQ. The CDR3 runs to 16 residues. V dropped 2 bases and J dropped 4; count of bases not matched to a gene: 6. The CDR3 DNA sequence: TGCGCCAGCAGCTTAGAACCGGGACAGGGGAATCAGCCCCAGCATTTT. Translation: CASSLEPGQGNQPQHF.

V usage is TRBV6-5 and J usage is TRBJ2-5, with D perhaps assigned TRBD1 or TRBD2 (5 bases each). Looked up from germline, CDR1 is MNHEY and CDR2 is SVGAGI. This CDR3 contains 13 residues. V dropped 3 bases and J dropped 4 bases, with 9 bases sitting between them. CDR3 in DNA: TGTGCCAGCAGTTATCTGGGACGAGAGACCCAGTACTTC. This translates into CASSYLGRETQYF.

This clonotype was seen a few times. The chain has TRBV19 and TRBJ1-1, with D perhaps TRBD1 (6 bases). The CDR3 consists of 14 residues. Trimming removed 5 bases at V and 1 base at J, with 11 bases between. From germline, CDR1 is LNHDA and CDR2 SQIVND (reference sequence). In nucleotides, the CDR3 is TGTGCCAGTAGTCCCCTACAGGGGAACACTGAAGCTTTCTTT. This translates into CASSPLQGNTEAFF.

The V call is TRBV7-2, the J call TRBJ2-4, with D tentatively TRBD2 (6 bases). V lost 2 bases and J lost 0, with 17 bases in between. Germline V gives CDR1 SGHTA, CDR2 FQGNSA. This CDR3 comprises 18 residues. The CDR3 loop is CASSLRAIGGLAKNIQYF. The CDR3 coding sequence is TGTGCCAGCAGCTTAAGGGCTATCGGAGGGCTAGCCAAAAACATTCAGTACTTC.

The gene calls are TRBV6-1 and TRBJ2-4; 8 bases are a match to TRBD1. Germline V CDR1 and CDR2: MNHNS, SASEGT. V shed 4 bases, J shed 1 base, and the junction held 3 bases outside the gene matches. This CDR3 is built from 15 residues. The CDR3 DNA follows: TGTGCCAGCAGTGGACAGGGGATTGCCAAAAACATTCAGTACTTC. Amino acids: CASSGQGIAKNIQYF.

The rearrangement joins TRBV6-4 to TRBJ1-1; tentatively, D is TRBD1 (5 bases). This CDR3 contains 14 residues. Germline V CDR1 and CDR2: MRHNA, SNTAGT. Trimming shortened V by 6 bases and J by 0 bases, and 11 bases separated the two germline ends. The chain's CDR3 is CASRQQAMNTEAFF. The CDR3 nucleotides read TGTGCCAGCAGACAACAGGCCATGAACACTGAAGCTTTCTTT.

The chain carries TRBV6-1 and TRBJ1-1; TRBD1 might be the D (5 bases). CDR1 and CDR2 from the germline V gene are MNHNS and SASEGT. V was shortened by 4 bases and J by 0 bases, with 12 bases between the two germline ends. The CDR3 is 15 amino acids. The CDR3 sequence: CASSVSKGLNTEAFF. The CDR3 DNA reads TGTGCCAGCAGTGTGTCCAAGGGACTGAACACTGAAGCTTTCTTT.

This sequence joins TRBV6-1 and TRBJ2-4, with D tentatively TRBD1 (6 bases). V was cut by 2 bases and J by 8 bases, with 13 bases left in between. From germline, CDR1 is MNHNS and CDR2 SASEGT. There are 14 residues in the CDR3. CDR3 coding DNA: TGTGCCAGCAGTGAACACAGGGATAGGGACATTCAGTACTTC. Amino acid sequence: CASSEHRDRDIQYF.